A single sample is the source of the 9 T cell receptor beta chains below, sequenced in a study of T-cell reconstitution after alpha-beta-depleted transplantation in children. Preparation of the TCRbeta library was carried out with unique molecular identifiers. TCRdb ran MiXCR on the PCR reads and lists one entry per CDR3 protein. Here the sample spans approximately 250,000 distinct CDR3 sequences, 20% to 30% being singletons. Material: PBMCs, obtained before TCRalphabeta/CD19-depleted stem cell transplant. Receptor source: a girl between 2 and 10 years old with Fanconi anemia, due to receive a stem cell transplant.

This clonotype was observed at least ten times. The J gene is TRBJ2-1, the V gene TRBV20-1, with unresolved D. From germline, CDR1 is DFQATT and CDR2 SNEGSKA (reference sequence). The CDR3 covers 16 residues. Deletions cut 0 bases from V and 7 bases from J, with 19 bases between. The CDR3 sequence: CSARDPNSLGPNEQFF. The CDR3 nucleotides are TGCAGTGCTAGAGACCCTAATTCGCTAGGCCCAAATGAGCAGTTCTTC.

This clonotype was detected a few times. The J gene is TRBJ2-1, the V gene TRBV24-1, with 9 bases identical to TRBD1. Germline V gene lookup returns CDR1 KGHDR and CDR2 SFDVKD. The CDR3 covers 19 residues. After removal of 7 bases from V and 0 bases from J, the junction contained 15 bases not matched to a gene. The CDR3 protein is CATSSRDRVLGDSYNEQFF. The CDR3 coding sequence is TGTGCCACCAGCAGCCGGGACAGGGTTCTTGGGGACTCCTACAATGAGCAGTTCTTC.

This chain connects TRBV20-1 to TRBJ2-7; 7 bases align to TRBD2. Germline V CDR1 and CDR2: DFQATT, SNEGSKA (reference sequence). This CDR3 region has 14 residues. With 5 bases clipped from V and 0 bases from J, the junction kept 7 bases outside the gene matches. In DNA, the CDR3 is TGCAGTGCTTCCCCTCCGGGGGGCTCCTACGAGCAGTACTTC. Its translation is CSASPPGGSYEQYF.

The rearrangement links TRBV28 to TRBJ2-2; D unresolved. This CDR3 spans 10 amino acids. The germline gives CDR1 MDHEN, CDR2 SYDVKM. V lost 7 bases and J lost 8, with 5 bases in between. For the CDR3, the DNA is TGTGCCAGCATTCTTGGGGAGCTGTTTTTT. Its translation: CASILGELFF.

In this sample, this clonotype turned up many times. V is TRBV4-2 and J is TRBJ2-1; TRBD2 aligns across 8 bases. Germline CDR1 LGHNA, CDR2 YNFKEQ. V lost 6 bases to trimming and J lost 0 bases; unmatched junction nucleotides: 4. The CDR3 spans 15 residues. The CDR3 protein is CASSFRGGSYNEQFF. CDR3 DNA: TGTGCCAGCAGTTTTCGGGGGGGCTCCTACAATGAGCAGTTCTTC.

This clonotype came up a few times. The chain carries TRBV20-1 and TRBJ2-5; TRBD2 agrees at 10 bases. The CDR3 sequence is 16 residues long. With V trimmed by 0 bases and J by 5 bases, 9 bases remained unmatched. Germline V gives CDR1 DFQATT, CDR2 SNEGSKA (reference sequence). In nucleotides, the CDR3 is TGCAGTGCTAGAGAACCCACACTAGCGGGACGGGAGACCCAGTACTTC. Protein product: CSAREPTLAGRETQYF.

The table lists this clonotype with a few counts. The J gene is TRBJ2-5, the V gene TRBV11-2; D gene ambiguous. Trimming left V 3 bases short and J 4 bases short, with 9 bases between. The CDR3 loop spans 13 amino acids. Germline-derived CDR1 and CDR2 are SGHAT and FQNNGV. The chain's CDR3 is CASSFSGTETQYF. In nucleotides, the CDR3 is TGTGCCAGCAGCTTTTCGGGTACAGAGACCCAGTACTTC.

The V call is TRBV5-1, the J call TRBJ2-5; D not certain. Trimming pared 0 bases from V and 2 bases from J, leaving 8 bases between. The germline V gene has CDR1 SGHRS and CDR2 YFSETQ. CDR3 length: 14 amino acids. In DNA form, the CDR3 reads TGCGCCAGCAGCTTGGCCACCGTACAAGAGACCCAGTACTTC. This sequence encodes CASSLATVQETQYF.

This clonotype occurred many times. The genes are TRBV29-1 and TRBJ2-3, with 9 bases identical to TRBD1. The germline V gene has CDR1 SQVTM and CDR2 ANQGSEA. Trimming cost V 3 bases and J 5 bases; bases outside gene matches: 9. This CDR3 region has 15 residues. CDR3 sequence: CSVEGDRAAEDTQYF. The CDR3 nucleotides read TGCAGCGTTGAGGGGGACAGGGCGGCGGAAGATACGCAGTATTTT.